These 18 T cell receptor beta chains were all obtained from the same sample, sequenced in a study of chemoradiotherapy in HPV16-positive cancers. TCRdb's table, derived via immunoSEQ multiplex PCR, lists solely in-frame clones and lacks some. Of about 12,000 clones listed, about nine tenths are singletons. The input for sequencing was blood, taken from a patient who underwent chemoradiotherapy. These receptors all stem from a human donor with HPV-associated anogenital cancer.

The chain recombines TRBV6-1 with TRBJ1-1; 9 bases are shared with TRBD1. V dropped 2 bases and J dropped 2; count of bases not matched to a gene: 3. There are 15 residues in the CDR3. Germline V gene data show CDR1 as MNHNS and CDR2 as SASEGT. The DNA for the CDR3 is TGTGCCAGCAGTGAATTGGGACAGGGAAACACTGAAGCTTTCTTT. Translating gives CASSELGQGNTEAFF.

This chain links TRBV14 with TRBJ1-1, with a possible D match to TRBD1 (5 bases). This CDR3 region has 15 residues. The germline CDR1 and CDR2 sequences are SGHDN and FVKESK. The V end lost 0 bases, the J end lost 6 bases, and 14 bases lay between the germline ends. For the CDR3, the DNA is TGTGCCAGCAGCCAAGATCCCGCAGGGTTGGCTGAAGCTTTCTTT. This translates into CASSQDPAGLAEAFF.

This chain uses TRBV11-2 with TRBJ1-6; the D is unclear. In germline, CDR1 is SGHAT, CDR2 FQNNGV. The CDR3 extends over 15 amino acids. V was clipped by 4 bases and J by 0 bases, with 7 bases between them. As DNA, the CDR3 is TGTGCCAGCAGCTACCGGAGCTCCTATAATTCACCCCTCCACTTT. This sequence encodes CASSYRSSYNSPLHF.

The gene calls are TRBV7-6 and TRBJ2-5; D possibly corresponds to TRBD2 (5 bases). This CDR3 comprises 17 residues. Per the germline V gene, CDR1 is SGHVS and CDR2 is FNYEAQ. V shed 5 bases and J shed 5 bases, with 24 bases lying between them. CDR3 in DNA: TGTGCCAGCAGCAATAGGCTGGCTAGCTTTAAGGAGGAGACCCAGTACTTC. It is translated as CASSNRLASFKEETQYF.

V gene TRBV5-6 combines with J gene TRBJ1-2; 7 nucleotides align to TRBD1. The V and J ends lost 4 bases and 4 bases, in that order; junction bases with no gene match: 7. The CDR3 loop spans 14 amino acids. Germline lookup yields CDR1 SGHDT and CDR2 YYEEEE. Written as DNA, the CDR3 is TGTGCCAGCAGCGGAACAGGGGCCCTCTATGGCTACACCTTC. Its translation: CASSGTGALYGYTF.

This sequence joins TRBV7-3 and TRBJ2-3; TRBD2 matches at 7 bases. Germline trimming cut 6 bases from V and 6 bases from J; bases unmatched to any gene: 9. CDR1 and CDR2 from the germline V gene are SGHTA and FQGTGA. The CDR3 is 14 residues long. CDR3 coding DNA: TGTGCCAGCAGTGAAGCGGGGACCATCGATACGCAGTATTTT. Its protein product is CASSEAGTIDTQYF. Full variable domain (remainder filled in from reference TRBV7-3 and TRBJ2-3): GAGVSQTPSNKVTEKGKYVELRCDPISGHTALYWYRQSLGQGPEFLIYFQGTGAADDSGLPNDRFFAVRPEGSVSTLKIQRTERGDSAVYLCASSEAGTIDTQYFGPGTRLTVL.

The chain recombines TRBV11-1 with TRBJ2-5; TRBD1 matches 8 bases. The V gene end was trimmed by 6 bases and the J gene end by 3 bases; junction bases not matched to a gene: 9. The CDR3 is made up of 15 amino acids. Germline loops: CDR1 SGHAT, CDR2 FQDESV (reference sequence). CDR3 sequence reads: CASSSYGQGKETQYF. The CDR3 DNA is TGTGCCAGCAGTTCCTATGGACAGGGCAAAGAGACCCAGTACTTC.

This CDR3 is CASSVDGTGYYEQYF. The CDR3, as DNA: TGTGCCAGCAGCGTAGACGGGACAGGGTACTACGAGCAGTACTTC. The chain carries TRBV9 and TRBJ2-7, with 9 bases identical to TRBD1. This CDR3 has 15 residues. Losses at the gene ends were 0 bases for V and 3 bases for J; bases not matched to a gene: 4. Per the germline V gene, CDR1 is SGDLS and CDR2 is YYNGEE. The full variable domain, rest sourced from reference TRBV9 and TRBJ2-7, is DSGVTQTPKHLITATGQRVTLRCSPRSGDLSVYWYQQSLDQGLQFLIQYYNGEERAKGNILERFSAQQFPDLHSELNLSSLELGDSALYFCASSVDGTGYYEQYFGPGTRLTVT.

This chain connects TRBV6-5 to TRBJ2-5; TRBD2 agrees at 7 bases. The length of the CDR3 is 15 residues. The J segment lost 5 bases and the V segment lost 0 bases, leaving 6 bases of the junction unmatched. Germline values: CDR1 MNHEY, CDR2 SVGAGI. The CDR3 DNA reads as TGTGCCAGCAGTTACTCGAGTTACGGGGGGGAGACCCAGTACTTC. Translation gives CASSYSSYGGETQYF.

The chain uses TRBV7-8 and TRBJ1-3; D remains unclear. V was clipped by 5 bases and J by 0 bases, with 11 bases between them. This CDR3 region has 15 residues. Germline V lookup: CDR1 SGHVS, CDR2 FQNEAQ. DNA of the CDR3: TGTGCCAGCAGCACATATGAGGGCTCTGGAAACACCATATATTTT. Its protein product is CASSTYEGSGNTIYF.

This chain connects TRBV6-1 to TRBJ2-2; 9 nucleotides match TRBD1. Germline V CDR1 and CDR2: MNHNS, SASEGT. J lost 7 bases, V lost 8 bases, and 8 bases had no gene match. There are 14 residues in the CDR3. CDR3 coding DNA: TGTGCCAGCCTCAGGGACAGGGTAGGCGGGGAGCTGTTTTTT. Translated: CASLRDRVGGELFF.

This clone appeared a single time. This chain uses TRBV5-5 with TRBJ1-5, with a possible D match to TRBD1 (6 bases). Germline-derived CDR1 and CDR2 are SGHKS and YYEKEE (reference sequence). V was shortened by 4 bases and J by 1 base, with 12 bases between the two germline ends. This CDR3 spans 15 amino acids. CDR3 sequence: CASSKQGSSNQPQHF. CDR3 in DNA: TGTGCCAGCAGCAAACAGGGTTCCAGCAATCAGCCCCAGCATTTT. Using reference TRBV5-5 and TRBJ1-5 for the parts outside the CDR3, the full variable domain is DAGVTQSPTHLIKTRGQQVTLRCSPISGHKSVSWYQQVLGQGPQFIFQYYEKEERGRGNFPDRFSARQFPNYSSELNVNALLLGDSALYLCASSKQGSSNQPQHFGDGTRLSIL.

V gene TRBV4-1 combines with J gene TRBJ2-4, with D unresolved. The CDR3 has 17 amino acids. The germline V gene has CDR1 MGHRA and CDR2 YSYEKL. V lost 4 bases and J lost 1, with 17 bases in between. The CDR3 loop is CASSPPRVGSAKNIQYF. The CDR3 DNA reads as TGCGCCAGCAGCCCCCCAAGGGTGGGGTCTGCCAAAAACATTCAGTACTTC.

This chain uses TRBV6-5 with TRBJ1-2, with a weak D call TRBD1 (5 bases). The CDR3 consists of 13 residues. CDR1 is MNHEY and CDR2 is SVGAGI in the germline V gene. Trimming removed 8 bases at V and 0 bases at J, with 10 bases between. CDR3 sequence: CASGADTNYGYTF. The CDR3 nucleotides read TGTGCCAGCGGGGCGGACACTAACTATGGCTACACCTTC.

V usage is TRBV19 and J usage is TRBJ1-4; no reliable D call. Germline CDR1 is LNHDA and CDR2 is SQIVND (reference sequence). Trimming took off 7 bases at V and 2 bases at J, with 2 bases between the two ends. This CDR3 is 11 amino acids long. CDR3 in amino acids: CASKTNEKLFF. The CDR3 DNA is TGTGCCAGTAAGACTAATGAAAAACTGTTTTTT.

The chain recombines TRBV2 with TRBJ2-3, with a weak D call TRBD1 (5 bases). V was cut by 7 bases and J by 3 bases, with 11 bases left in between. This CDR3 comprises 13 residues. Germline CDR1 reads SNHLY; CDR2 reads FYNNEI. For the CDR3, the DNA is TGTGCCAGCAAAACCTCAGGGACAGATACGCAGTATTTT. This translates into CASKTSGTDTQYF.

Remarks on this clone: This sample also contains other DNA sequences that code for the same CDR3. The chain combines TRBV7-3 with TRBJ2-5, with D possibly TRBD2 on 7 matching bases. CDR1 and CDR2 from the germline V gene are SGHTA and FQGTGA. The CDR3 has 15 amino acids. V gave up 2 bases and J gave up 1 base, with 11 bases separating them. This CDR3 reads CASSLGGGAQETQYF. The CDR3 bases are TGTGCCAGCAGCTTAGGAGGGGGGGCCCAAGAGACCCAGTACTTC.

The CDR3 coding sequence is TGTGCCAGCAGCATACGTGAGGGAGAGACCCAGTACTTC. Amino acid sequence: CASSIREGETQYF. The rearrangement uses TRBV11-1 and TRBJ2-5, with D possibly TRBD2 on 5 matching bases. CDR1 is SGHAT, CDR2 FQDESV, per germline (reference sequence). The CDR3 has 13 residues. V lost 5 bases and J lost 4, with 11 bases in between.